The following is a T cell receptor (beta chain) sequence with its context. The sample comes from a study of long-term antiretroviral therapy in people with HIV. Germline trimming cut 5 bases from V and 3 bases from J; bases unmatched to any gene: 17. The CDR3 is made up of 19 amino acids. Germline V gives CDR1 SGHRS, CDR2 YFSETQ. Runs used v3.0 of the immunoSEQ assay and were done at survey level. Assay used: immunoSEQ multiplex PCR; TCRdb lists only in-frame clones, some missing. The repertoire holds tens of thousands of clones, with about 85% as singletons. The TCR originated in a man aged 35 to 55 with HIV. The specimen was unsorted PBMCs, collected 3 years after starting antiretroviral therapy. V gene TRBV5-1 combines with J gene TRBJ1-2; 12 bases agree with TRBD1. CDR3 residues: CASSSAGGTGGLDHYGYTF. The CDR3, as DNA: TGCGCCAGCAGTTCAGCTGGTGGGACAGGGGGCCTCGATCACTATGGCTACACCTTC.